Sequencing of this T cell receptor (beta chain) was carried out in a study of PD-1 blockade in mismatch repair-deficient tumors. As for the study in general: Enrolled about 2013-2016, patients had progressing, pretreated mismatch repair-deficient cancers of 12 to 13 types. Study-level points and caveats: Rapid post-treatment expansion, then contraction, generally preceding radiologic response, marked tumor-resident clones.

A word on this clone: Its antigen remains unknown.

CDR1 is MNHNS and CDR2 is SASEGT in the germline V gene. The CDR3 contains 15 residues. Trimming took 6 bases from V and 3 from J, leaving 17 bases between them. Mismatch repair deficiency was confirmed in all patients, by PCR or immunohistochemistry. TCR sequencing covered a few patients who responded to pembrolizumab. The data were produced by immunoSEQ multiplex PCR, yet TCRdb's version contains in-frame clones alone and is incomplete. Of roughly 70,000 clones in the sample, more than 75% are singletons; the top ten hold roughly 6%. The sample in question was peripheral blood, obtained 2 weeks after starting pembrolizumab. The rearrangement uses TRBV6-1 and TRBJ2-5, with D perhaps matching TRBD2 (6 bases). The TCR sequence derives from an adult with mismatch repair-deficient cancer. The CDR3 nucleotides are TGTGCCAGCAGGGACTTGGACTGGGGGGAAGAGACCCAGTACTTC. The encoded protein is CASRDLDWGEETQYF.